The 17 T cell receptor beta chains given below trace back to one sample, sequenced in a study of identical twins. In TCRdb, the 5' RACE reads were re-called with MiXCR into one record per CDR3 protein. Of more than 600,000 distinct CDR3 sequences detected, 15% to 20% appear once; the ten largest clones hold about 12%. This sample also appeared in a second study, on T cells expressing NK-cell markers.

Sequenced sample: PBMCs. These receptor sequences come from a young woman in good health.

This clonotype has just a few counts. V and J are TRBV7-9 and TRBJ1-2; tentatively, D is TRBD1 (6 bases). Looked up from germline, CDR1 is SEHNR and CDR2 is FQNEAQ (reference sequence). V was trimmed by 5 bases and J by 12 bases, leaving 22 bases between them. This CDR3 region has 14 residues. The CDR3 sequence: CASSVNRAQGDDTF. CDR3 sequence (DNA): TGTGCCAGCAGCGTTAACAGGGCCCAAGGAGATGACACCTTC.

This chain links TRBV20-1 with TRBJ2-2, with TRBD2 identical over 8 bases. Germline V gives CDR1 DFQATT, CDR2 SNEGSKA (reference sequence). With 6 bases clipped from V and 8 bases from J, the junction kept 2 bases outside the gene matches. The CDR3 sequence is 11 residues long. The CDR3 bases are TGCAGTGCCGGCGGGAGGGGGGAGCTGTTTTTT. It translates to CSAGGRGELFF.

This clonotype was seen a few times. The V and J genes are TRBV3-1 and TRBJ2-3; D possibly corresponds to TRBD2 (5 bases). Germline assignment: CDR1 LGHDT and CDR2 YNNKEL (reference sequence). The CDR3 spans 15 residues. Deletions cut 0 bases from V and 7 bases from J, with 14 bases between. The CDR3, as DNA: TGTGCCAGCAGCCAAGACCCGGGAAGCACTTATACGCAGTATTTT. This gives the protein CASSQDPGSTYTQYF.

This chain uses TRBV20-1 with TRBJ2-3; D is possibly TRBD2 (6 bases). V lost 3 bases to trimming and J lost 4 bases, with 11 bases between them. This CDR3 spans 13 amino acids. Germline CDR1 and CDR2: DFQATT and SNEGSKA (reference sequence). The CDR3: CSASRESPDTQYF. CDR3 in DNA: TGCAGTGCTAGCCGGGAGTCCCCAGATACGCAGTATTTT.

This chain joins TRBV12-3 or TRBV12-4 and TRBJ2-5; TRBD1 might be the D (6 bases). Trimming shortened V by 4 bases and J by 4 bases, and 13 bases separated the two germline ends. The CDR3 is 14 residues long. The CDR3 bases are TGTGCCAGCAGTTCACCAACAGGGAGAGAGACCCAGTACTTC. Its protein is CASSSPTGRETQYF.

This clonotype turned up a few times. The genes are TRBV5-1 and TRBJ2-2; D not resolved. The CDR3 length is 15 residues. The germline gives CDR1 SGHRS, CDR2 YFSETQ. V was shortened by 0 bases and J by 4 bases, with 10 bases between the two germline ends. CDR3 DNA: TGCGCCAGCAGCTTGGCTGGCACTGGCACCGGGGAGCTGTTTTTT. It is translated as CASSLAGTGTGELFF.

In its sample, this clonotype was seen a few times. V gene TRBV29-1 combines with J gene TRBJ2-5; perhaps TRBD2 as D (6 bases). Deletions cut 2 bases from V and 0 bases from J, with 16 bases between. This CDR3 is 16 amino acids long. Germline-derived CDR1 and CDR2 are SQVTM and ANQGSEA. CDR3 coding DNA: TGCAGCGTTGAAAGGCTGAGTGGGGGGAACCAAGAGACCCAGTACTTC. Amino acids: CSVERLSGGNQETQYF.

This clonotype was picked up a small number of times. The rearrangement uses TRBV4-2 and TRBJ2-1; D is uncertain. Deletions cut 3 bases from V and 7 bases from J, with 16 bases between. CDR3 length: 15 residues. CDR1 and CDR2 (germline): LGHNA, YNFKEQ. CDR3 DNA sequence: TGTGCCAGCAGCCAGCCCTTGATAGACCGGAATGAGCAGTTCTTC. Translation: CASSQPLIDRNEQFF.

The V and J genes are TRBV15 and TRBJ1-1; TRBD1 matches 9 bases. J gave up 10 bases and V 1 base, and 7 bases lay outside the gene matches. Germline assignment: CDR1 LNHNV and CDR2 YYDKDF (reference sequence). The CDR3 contains 14 residues. CDR3 amino acids: CATSRVGQGQGAFF. CDR3 DNA: TGTGCCACCAGCAGAGTCGGACAGGGGCAAGGAGCTTTCTTT.

In this sample, this clonotype turned up a few times. V is TRBV5-1 and J is TRBJ2-1; 10 bases are a match to TRBD2. The length of the CDR3 is 18 residues. Trimming removed 3 bases from V and 3 bases from J; junction bases left unmatched: 12. The germline V gene has CDR1 SGHRS and CDR2 YFSETQ. CDR3 coding DNA: TGCGCCAGCAGCTCCTCTCGGGGGGTAGCGGGGGGCTACAATGAGCAGTTCTTC. Encoded protein: CASSSSRGVAGGYNEQFF.

This clonotype was recorded a few times. The chain recombines TRBV10-3 with TRBJ2-2; 8 bases align to TRBD2. V trimming: 2 bases; J trimming: 6 bases; junction bases outside the gene matches: 2. The germline gives CDR1 ENHRY, CDR2 SYGVKD. This CDR3 comprises 14 residues. The CDR3 bases are TGTGCCATCAGTGAGGGACTAGCTCCCGGGGAGCTGTTTTTT. As protein: CAISEGLAPGELFF.

The rearrangement joins TRBV6-1 to TRBJ2-7; 7 bases match TRBD2. Germline assignment: CDR1 MNHNS and CDR2 SASEGT. The trim removed 7 bases at V and 2 bases at J, leaving 14 bases unmatched. There are 16 residues in the CDR3. Written as DNA, the CDR3 is TGTGCCAGCACTCTGGGAGGCGGGAGTTTTCCCTACGAGCAGTACTTC. Amino acids: CASTLGGGSFPYEQYF.

This clonotype was seen only a few times. This chain connects TRBV5-1 to TRBJ2-7; 10 nucleotides match TRBD1. The germline V gene encodes CDR1 SGHRS and CDR2 YFSETQ. V lost 5 bases to trimming and J lost 5 bases; unmatched junction nucleotides: 4. CDR3 size: 13 residues. Here the CDR3 reads CASRKTGGHEQYF. The DNA for the CDR3 is TGCGCCAGCAGAAAGACAGGGGGCCACGAGCAGTACTTC.

The chain couples TRBV4-2 to TRBJ2-2; a possible D gene is TRBD1 (5 bases). With 0 bases removed from V and 5 bases from J, the gap between germline ends came to 7 bases. Germline-derived CDR1 and CDR2 are LGHNA and YNFKEQ. This CDR3 contains 14 residues. The CDR3 protein is CASSQDPGTGELFF. DNA for the CDR3: TGTGCCAGCAGCCAAGATCCAGGGACCGGGGAGCTGTTTTTT.

This chain connects TRBV5-1 to TRBJ2-4, with D uncertain. The CDR3 has 15 residues. In germline, CDR1 is SGHRS, CDR2 YFSETQ. V was pared by 1 base and J by 5 bases, with 13 bases between. CDR3 in amino acids: CASSLSVGPQNIQYF. In nucleotides, the CDR3 is TGCGCCAGCAGCTTGTCGGTCGGACCGCAAAACATTCAGTACTTC.

This clonotype was seen only a few times. The chain is built from TRBV6-5 and TRBJ2-2; D possibly corresponds to TRBD2 (8 bases). Germline values: CDR1 MNHEY, CDR2 SVGAGI. Trimming took 2 bases from V and 2 from J, leaving 15 bases between them. The CDR3 length is 17 residues. This CDR3 is CASSYPGRGPNTGELFF. The DNA for the CDR3 is TGTGCCAGCAGTTACCCCGGGAGGGGGCCTAACACCGGGGAGCTGTTTTTT.

The rearrangement links TRBV20-1 to TRBJ2-1; TRBD1 matches at 10 bases. This CDR3 has 15 amino acids. Germline lookup yields CDR1 DFQATT and CDR2 SNEGSKA (reference sequence). The V and J ends lost 0 bases and 9 bases, in that order; junction bases with no gene match: 8. The CDR3 DNA follows: TGCAGTGCTAGAGAAATGGACAGGGGGTTAACTGAGCAGTTCTTC. Translation: CSAREMDRGLTEQFF.